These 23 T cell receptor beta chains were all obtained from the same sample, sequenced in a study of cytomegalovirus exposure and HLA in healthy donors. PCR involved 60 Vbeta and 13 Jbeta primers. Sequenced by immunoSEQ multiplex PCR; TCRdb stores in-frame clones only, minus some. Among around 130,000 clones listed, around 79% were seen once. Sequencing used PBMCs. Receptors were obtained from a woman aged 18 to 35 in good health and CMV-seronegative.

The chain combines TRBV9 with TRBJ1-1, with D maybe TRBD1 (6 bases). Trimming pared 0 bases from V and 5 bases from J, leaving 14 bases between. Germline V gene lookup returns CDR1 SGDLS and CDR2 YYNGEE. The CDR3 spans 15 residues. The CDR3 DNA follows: TGTGCCAGCAGCGTAGACAGGGCGGTTAAGACTGAAGCTTTCTTT. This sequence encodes CASSVDRAVKTEAFF. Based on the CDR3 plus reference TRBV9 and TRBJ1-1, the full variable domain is DSGVTQTPKHLITATGQRVTLRCSPRSGDLSVYWYQQSLDQGLQFLIQYYNGEERAKGNILERFSAQQFPDLHSELNLSSLELGDSALYFCASSVDRAVKTEAFFGQGTRLTVV.

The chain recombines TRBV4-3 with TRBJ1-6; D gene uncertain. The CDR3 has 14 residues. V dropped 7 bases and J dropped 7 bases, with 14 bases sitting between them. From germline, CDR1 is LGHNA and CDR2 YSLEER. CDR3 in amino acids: CASTAGRTNSPLHF. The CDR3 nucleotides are TGCGCCAGCACCGCAGGCAGAACCAATTCACCCCTCCACTTT.

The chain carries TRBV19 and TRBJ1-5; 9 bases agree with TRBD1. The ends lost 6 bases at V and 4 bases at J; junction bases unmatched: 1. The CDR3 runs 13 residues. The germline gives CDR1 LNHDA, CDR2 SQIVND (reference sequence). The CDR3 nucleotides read TGTGCCAGTAGGGGACAGGGAAATCAGCCCCAGCATTTT. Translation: CASRGQGNQPQHF.

The CDR3 DNA is TGTGCCAGTCACCCATCCTGGGACACCCCCACGAACACTGAAGCTTTCTTT. It is translated as CASHPSWDTPTNTEAFF. This chain joins TRBV19 and TRBJ1-1; D perhaps matches TRBD1 (6 bases). The ends were cut back, 8 bases at V and 1 base at J, with 23 bases in the middle. This CDR3 has 17 residues. The germline gives CDR1 LNHDA, CDR2 SQIVND (reference sequence).

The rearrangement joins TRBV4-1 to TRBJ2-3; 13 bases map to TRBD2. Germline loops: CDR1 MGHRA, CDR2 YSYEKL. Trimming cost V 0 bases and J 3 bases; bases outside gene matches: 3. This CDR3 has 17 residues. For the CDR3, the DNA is TGCGCCAGCAGCCAAGATGGGACTAGCGGGGCAACAGATACGCAGTATTTT. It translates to CASSQDGTSGATDTQYF.

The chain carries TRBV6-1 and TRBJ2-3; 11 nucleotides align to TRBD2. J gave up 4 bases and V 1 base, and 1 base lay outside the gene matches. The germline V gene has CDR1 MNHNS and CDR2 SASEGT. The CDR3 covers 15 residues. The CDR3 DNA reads TGTGCCAGCAGTGAAGTAGCGGGGGGGCCAGATACGCAGTATTTT. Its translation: CASSEVAGGPDTQYF.

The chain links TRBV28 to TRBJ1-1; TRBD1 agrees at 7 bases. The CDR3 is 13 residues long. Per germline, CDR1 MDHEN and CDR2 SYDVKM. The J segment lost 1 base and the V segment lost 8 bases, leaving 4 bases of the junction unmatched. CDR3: CASSGTENTEAFF. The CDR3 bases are TGTGCCAGCTCCGGGACAGAGAACACTGAAGCTTTCTTT.

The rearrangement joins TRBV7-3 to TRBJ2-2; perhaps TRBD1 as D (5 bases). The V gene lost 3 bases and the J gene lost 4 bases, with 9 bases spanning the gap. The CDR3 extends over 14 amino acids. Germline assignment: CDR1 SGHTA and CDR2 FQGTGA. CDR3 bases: TGTGCCAGCAGCTTGCGGACAACCACCGGGGAGCTGTTTTTT. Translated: CASSLRTTTGELFF.

Written as DNA, the CDR3 is TGTGCCAGCTCAAGAAATAGCGGGGCCGATGGGGAGACCCAGTACTTC. Protein product: CASSRNSGADGETQYF. The chain is built from TRBV18 and TRBJ2-5, with 8 positions matching TRBD2. The CDR3 consists of 16 residues. Germline lookup yields CDR1 KGHSH and CDR2 LQKENI. V gave up 5 bases and J gave up 5 bases; unmatched junction bases: 13.

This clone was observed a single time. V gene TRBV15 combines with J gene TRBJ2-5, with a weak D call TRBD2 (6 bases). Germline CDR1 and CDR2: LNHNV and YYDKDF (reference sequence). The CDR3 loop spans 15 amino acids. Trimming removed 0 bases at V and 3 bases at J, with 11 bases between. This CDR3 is CATSREGRFEETQYF. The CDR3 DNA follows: TGTGCCACCAGCAGAGAGGGGAGGTTTGAAGAGACCCAGTACTTC.

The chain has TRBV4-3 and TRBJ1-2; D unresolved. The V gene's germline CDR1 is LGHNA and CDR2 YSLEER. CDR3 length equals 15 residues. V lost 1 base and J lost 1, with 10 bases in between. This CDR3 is CASSQVHSLNYGYTF. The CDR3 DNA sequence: TGCGCCAGCAGCCAAGTCCACAGTCTTAACTATGGCTACACCTTC.

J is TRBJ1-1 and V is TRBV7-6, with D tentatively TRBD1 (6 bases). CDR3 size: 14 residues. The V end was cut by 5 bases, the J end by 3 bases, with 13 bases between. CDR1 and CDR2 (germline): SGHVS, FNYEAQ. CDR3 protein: CASSAVTGYTEAFF. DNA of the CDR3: TGTGCCAGCAGCGCGGTGACAGGCTACACTGAAGCTTTCTTT.

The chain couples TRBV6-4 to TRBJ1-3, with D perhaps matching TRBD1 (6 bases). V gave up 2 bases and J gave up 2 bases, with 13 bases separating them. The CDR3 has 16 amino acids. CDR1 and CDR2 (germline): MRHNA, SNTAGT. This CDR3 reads CASSDGGVGPGNTIYF. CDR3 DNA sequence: TGTGCCAGCAGTGACGGGGGCGTGGGACCTGGAAACACCATATATTTT.

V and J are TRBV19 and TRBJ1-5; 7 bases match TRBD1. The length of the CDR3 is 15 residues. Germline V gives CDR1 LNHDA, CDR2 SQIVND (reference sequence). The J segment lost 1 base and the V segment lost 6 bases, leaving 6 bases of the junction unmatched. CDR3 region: CASSPTGISNQPQHF. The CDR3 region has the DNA TGTGCCAGTAGCCCGACAGGGATCAGCAATCAGCCCCAGCATTTT. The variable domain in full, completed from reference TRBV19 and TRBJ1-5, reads DGGITQSPKYLFRKEGQNVTLSCEQNLNHDAMYWYRQDPGQGLRLIYYSQIVNDFQKGDIAEGYSVSREKKESFPLTVTSAQKNPTAFYLCASSPTGISNQPQHFGDGTRLSIL.

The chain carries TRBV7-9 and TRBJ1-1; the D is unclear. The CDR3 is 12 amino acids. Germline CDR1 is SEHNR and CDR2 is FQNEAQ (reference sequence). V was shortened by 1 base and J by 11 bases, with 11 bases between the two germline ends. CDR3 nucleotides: TGTGCCAGCAGCTTAGTGGCTGGAGACGCTTTCTTT. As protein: CASSLVAGDAFF.

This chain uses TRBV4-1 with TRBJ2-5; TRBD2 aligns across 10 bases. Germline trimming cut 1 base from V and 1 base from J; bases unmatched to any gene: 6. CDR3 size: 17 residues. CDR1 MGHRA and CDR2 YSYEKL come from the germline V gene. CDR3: CASSQGVAGGPQETQYF. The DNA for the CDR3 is TGCGCCAGCAGCCAAGGGGTAGCGGGGGGCCCCCAAGAGACCCAGTACTTC.

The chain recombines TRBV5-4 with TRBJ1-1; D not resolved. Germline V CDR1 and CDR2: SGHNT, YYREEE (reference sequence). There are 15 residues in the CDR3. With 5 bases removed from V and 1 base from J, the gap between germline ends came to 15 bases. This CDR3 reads CASRAGGPRNTEAFF. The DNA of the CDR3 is TGTGCCAGCAGGGCCGGAGGTCCCCGGAACACTGAAGCTTTCTTT.

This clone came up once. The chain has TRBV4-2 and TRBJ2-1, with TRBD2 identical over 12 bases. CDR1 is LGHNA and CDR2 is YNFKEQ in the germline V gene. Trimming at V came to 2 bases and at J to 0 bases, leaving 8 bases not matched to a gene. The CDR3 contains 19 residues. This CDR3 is CASSQPGLAGGGSYNEQFF. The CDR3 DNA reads TGTGCCAGCAGCCAACCGGGACTAGCGGGTGGGGGCTCCTACAATGAGCAGTTCTTC.

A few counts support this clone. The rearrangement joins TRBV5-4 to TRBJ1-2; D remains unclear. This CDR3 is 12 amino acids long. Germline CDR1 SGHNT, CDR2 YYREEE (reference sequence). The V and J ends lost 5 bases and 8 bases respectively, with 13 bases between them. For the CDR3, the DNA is TGTGCCAGCAGTTTTAAGTCCTACGGCTACACCTTC. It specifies CASSFKSYGYTF.

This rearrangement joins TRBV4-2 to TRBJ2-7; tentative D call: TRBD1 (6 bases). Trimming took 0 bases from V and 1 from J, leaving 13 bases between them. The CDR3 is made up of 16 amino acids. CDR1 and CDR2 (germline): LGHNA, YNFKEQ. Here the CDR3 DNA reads TGTGCCAGCAGCCAAGAGTTCCAGGGGATGTCCTACGAGCAGTACTTC. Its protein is CASSQEFQGMSYEQYF.

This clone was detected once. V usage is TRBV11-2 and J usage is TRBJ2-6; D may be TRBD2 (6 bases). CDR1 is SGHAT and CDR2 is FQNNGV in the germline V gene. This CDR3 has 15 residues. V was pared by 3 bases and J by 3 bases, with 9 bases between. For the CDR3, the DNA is TGTGCCAGCAGCTTCGGGGGTCATGGGGCCAACGTCCTGACTTTC. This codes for CASSFGGHGANVLTF.

CDR3: CASSPVDRGGGYTF. CDR3 sequence (DNA): TGTGCCAGCTCACCAGTCGACAGGGGAGGCGGCTACACCTTC. The chain recombines TRBV18 with TRBJ1-2, with 8 nucleotides matching TRBD1. The CDR3 runs to 14 residues. Germline V lookup: CDR1 KGHSH, CDR2 LQKENI. Unmatched junction bases numbered 7, after V lost 2 bases and J lost 8 bases.

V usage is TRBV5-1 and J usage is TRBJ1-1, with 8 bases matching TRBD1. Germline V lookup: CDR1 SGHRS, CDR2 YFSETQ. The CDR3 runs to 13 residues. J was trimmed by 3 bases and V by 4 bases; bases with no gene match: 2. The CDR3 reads CASSAQGDTEAFF. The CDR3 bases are TGCGCCAGCAGCGCACAGGGGGACACTGAAGCTTTCTTT.